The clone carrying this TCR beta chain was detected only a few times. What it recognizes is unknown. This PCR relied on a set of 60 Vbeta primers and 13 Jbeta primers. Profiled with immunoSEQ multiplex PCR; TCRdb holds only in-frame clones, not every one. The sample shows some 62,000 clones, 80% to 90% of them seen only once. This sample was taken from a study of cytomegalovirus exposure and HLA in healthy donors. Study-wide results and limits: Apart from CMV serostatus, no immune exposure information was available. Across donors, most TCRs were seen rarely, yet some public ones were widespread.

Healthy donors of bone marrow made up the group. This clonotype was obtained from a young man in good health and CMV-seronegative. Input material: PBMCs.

Written as DNA, the CDR3 is TGTGCCAGCTCACAGGACAGGGGCCAAGAGACCCAGTACTTC. This encodes CASSQDRGQETQYF. J is TRBJ2-5 and V is TRBV18, with 9 bases lining up with TRBD1. The CDR3 has 14 amino acids. The J segment lost 1 base and the V segment lost 4 bases, leaving 1 base of the junction unmatched. In germline, CDR1 is KGHSH, CDR2 LQKENI.